A single sample is the source of the 32 T cell receptor beta chains below, sequenced in a study of shared clonotypes between healthy human individuals. Repertoires were generated with immunoSEQ multiplex PCR, while TCRdb's copy carries only in-frame clones and drops some. The data contain 400,000 to 500,000 clones, over 65% of them singletons. Material for sequencing was PBMCs. These receptors were obtained from a middle-aged woman in good health. Some clones in this sample may be carry-over from other donors' samples.

This clone was observed a few times. V is TRBV19 and J is TRBJ1-1; perhaps TRBD1 as D (5 bases). V was shortened by 11 bases and J by 5 bases, with 15 bases between the two germline ends. CDR1 is LNHDA, CDR2 SQIVND, per germline (reference sequence). CDR3 length: 12 amino acids. The chain's CDR3 is CAVEGLGTEAFF. The DNA of the CDR3 is TGTGCCGTCGAGGGGTTGGGGACTGAAGCTTTCTTT.

A word on this clone: The junction and the germline gene differ at one end; a read error may be behind it. At the DNA level, this CDR3 is encoded by other sequences in the same sample as well. The chain uses TRBV10-3 and TRBJ2-7, with 7 bases identical to TRBD2. Germline V gives CDR1 ENHRY, CDR2 SYGVKD. This CDR3 spans 14 amino acids. CDR3 loop: CAISESPGGYEQYF. The CDR3 DNA reads TGTGCCATCAGTGAGTCCCCGGGAGGCTACGAGCAGTACTTT.

The CDR3 loop reads CAIRDWKPPTLGEQYF. In DNA, the CDR3 is TGTGCCATCAGGGACTGGAAACCCCCAACCCTTGGCGAGCAGTACTTC. The rearrangement uses TRBV10-3 and TRBJ2-7, with D maybe TRBD2 (5 bases). The V end lost 6 bases, the J end lost 6 bases, and 24 bases lay between the germline ends. Germline CDR1 ENHRY, CDR2 SYGVKD. The CDR3 runs to 16 residues.

V usage is TRBV2 and J usage is TRBJ2-2, with D tentatively TRBD1 or TRBD2 (5 bases each). The CDR3 covers 16 residues. The germline CDR1 and CDR2 sequences are SNHLY and FYNNEI. V was cut by 4 bases and J by 0 bases, with 12 bases left in between. The CDR3 loop is CASSGGTTSNTGELFF. The CDR3 nucleotides are TGTGCCAGCAGTGGAGGGACCACCTCGAACACCGGGGAGCTGTTTTTT. Variable domain in full (rest from reference TRBV2 and TRBJ2-2): EPEVTQTPSHQVTQMGQEVILRCVPISNHLYFYWYRQILGQKVEFLVSFYNNEISEKSEIFDDQFSVERPDGSNFTLKIRSTKLEDSAMYFCASSGGTTSNTGELFFGEGSRLTVL.

The V call is TRBV7-9, the J call TRBJ1-2, with a possible D match to TRBD1 (6 bases). V lost 3 bases to trimming and J lost 5 bases, with 10 bases between them. Germline CDR1 SEHNR, CDR2 FQNEAQ (reference sequence). CDR3 length equals 13 residues. CDR3 in DNA: TGTGCCAGCAGCTTGGACAGTGTATATGGCTACACCTTC. Translation gives CASSLDSVYGYTF. Full variable domain (remainder filled in from reference TRBV7-9 and TRBJ1-2): DTGVSQNPRHKITKRGQNVTFRCDPISEHNRLYWYRQTLGQGPEFLTYFQNEAQLEKSRLLSDRFSAERPKGSFSTLEIQRTEQGDSAMYLCASSLDSVYGYTFGSGTRLTVV.

The V call is TRBV7-3, the J call TRBJ2-5, with 9 bases matching TRBD2. The germline CDR1 and CDR2 sequences are SGHTA and FQGTGA. The CDR3 is made up of 13 amino acids. V was clipped by 4 bases and J by 4 bases; unmatched bases: 1. The CDR3 DNA reads TGTGCCAGCAGCTCGGGACTAGCAGAGACCCAGTACTTC. Encoded protein: CASSSGLAETQYF.

Turning to this clone: This may stem from a read error, because a much larger clone lies one nucleotide away. V usage is TRBV28 and J usage is TRBJ1-5; perhaps TRBD1 as D (5 bases). The CDR3 contains 16 residues. The germline gives CDR1 MDHEN, CDR2 SYDVKM. The CDR3 coding sequence is TGTGCCAGCGGGCGGGGAGAGCTGGGGCGAAATCGGCCCCAGCATTTT. Its protein product is CASGRGELGRNRPQHF.

The chain links TRBV5-1 to TRBJ1-2, with D uncertain. CDR1 SGHRS and CDR2 YFSETQ come from the germline V gene. The CDR3 loop spans 18 amino acids. Trimming cost V 1 base and J 4 bases, with 23 bases left between them. The CDR3 protein is CASSLNPDLVEELYGYTF. DNA of the CDR3: TGCGCCAGCAGCTTGAACCCCGATTTGGTAGAGGAGCTCTATGGCTACACCTTC.

The chain has TRBV27 and TRBJ2-5; D is undetermined. Trimming left V 1 base short and J 7 bases short, with 10 bases between. The CDR3 runs to 13 residues. The V gene's germline CDR1 is MNHEY and CDR2 SMNVEV (reference sequence). CDR3 DNA sequence: TGTGCCAGCAGTTTATTTGGGGTTGGGACCCAGTACTTC. It codes for CASSLFGVGTQYF.

The V and J genes are TRBV2 and TRBJ2-1; 7 bases match TRBD2. Germline-derived CDR1 and CDR2 are SNHLY and FYNNEI. Germline trimming cut 2 bases from V and 9 bases from J; bases unmatched to any gene: 13. The CDR3 totals 16 residues. CDR3 nucleotide sequence: TGTGCCAGCAGTGAAATTGGCGGGAGTCAAGGAGGTGAGCAGTTCTTC. It encodes CASSEIGGSQGGEQFF.

The chain combines TRBV6-1 with TRBJ2-7, with TRBD1 matching 7 bases. V shed 6 bases, J shed 3 bases, and the junction held 8 bases outside the gene matches. CDR1 MNHNS and CDR2 SASEGT come from the germline V gene. The CDR3 loop spans 14 amino acids. The chain's CDR3 is CASSRQGSDYEQYF. In DNA form, the CDR3 reads TGTGCCAGCAGCAGACAGGGTTCAGACTACGAGCAGTACTTC.

This clone was recorded many times. Other DNA sequences in the same sample also yield this CDR3. The CDR3, as DNA: TGTGCCAGTACCGTCTCACAGGGGAACACCGGGGAGCTGTTTTTT. Its protein product is CASTVSQGNTGELFF. The V gene is TRBV19, the J gene TRBJ2-2; D possibly corresponds to TRBD1 (6 bases). CDR3 length equals 15 residues. The V end lost 7 bases, the J end lost 1 base, and 13 bases lay between the germline ends. Germline CDR1 LNHDA, CDR2 SQIVND (reference sequence).

V and J are TRBV6-5 and TRBJ2-5, with 10 nucleotides matching TRBD2. In germline, CDR1 is MNHEY, CDR2 SVGAGI. The V and J ends lost 0 bases and 7 bases, in that order; junction bases with no gene match: 8. This CDR3 region has 16 residues. The chain's CDR3 is CASSYSEREGRGTQYF. CDR3 bases: TGTGCCAGCAGTTACTCGGAGCGGGAGGGCCGTGGGACCCAGTACTTC.

The chain uses TRBV18 and TRBJ2-7; 10 bases align to TRBD1. Trimming took 6 bases from V and 6 from J; bases not matched to a gene: 11. The germline CDR1 and CDR2 sequences are KGHSH and LQKENI. This CDR3 spans 15 amino acids. The CDR3 DNA is TGTGCCAGCTCTCGACTCGGGACAGGGGACGCCGAGCAGTACTTC. Translated, it gives CASSRLGTGDAEQYF.

As for this clone: Other DNA sequences from this sample encode an identical CDR3 as well. The rearrangement joins TRBV30 to TRBJ2-1; the match to TRBD2 covers 10 bases. Losses at the gene ends were 2 bases for V and 1 base for J; bases not matched to a gene: 14. Germline CDR1 GTSNPN, CDR2 SVGIG (reference sequence). This CDR3 is 19 amino acids long. In DNA, the CDR3 is TGTGCCTGGAGTCCGGGGACTAGCGTCCAACCTCCATCCTACAATGAGCAGTTCTTC. Protein: CAWSPGTSVQPPSYNEQFF.

This chain links TRBV6-1 with TRBJ2-7, with 10 bases identical to TRBD2. The germline V gene has CDR1 MNHNS and CDR2 SASEGT. V lost 4 bases and J lost 4; bases outside the gene matches: 7. The CDR3 runs to 15 residues. CDR3 protein: CASSVGTSVIYEQYF. CDR3 DNA: TGTGCCAGCAGTGTAGGGACTAGCGTAATATACGAGCAGTACTTC.

The chain has TRBV9 and TRBJ2-1; 9 bases map to TRBD2. Trimming removed 7 bases from V and 9 bases from J; junction bases left unmatched: 14. The CDR3 runs to 15 residues. Germline V CDR1 and CDR2: SGDLS, YYNGEE. This chain's CDR3 is CASSASGTVSFEQFF. The CDR3, as DNA: TGTGCCAGCTCGGCTAGCGGGACCGTTTCCTTTGAGCAGTTCTTC.

The gene calls are TRBV5-1 and TRBJ1-2, with no clear D. Trimming stripped 0 bases from V and 8 bases from J, with 11 bases between. This CDR3 spans 13 amino acids. Germline values: CDR1 SGHRS, CDR2 YFSETQ. The CDR3 spells CASSLERGVGYTF. CDR3 bases: TGCGCCAGCAGCTTGGAACGGGGTGTGGGCTACACCTTC.

This clone was detected a few times. The V and J genes are TRBV27 and TRBJ2-7; perhaps TRBD2 as D (5 bases). V was cut by 6 bases and J by 0 bases, with 15 bases left in between. Germline assignment: CDR1 MNHEY and CDR2 SMNVEV (reference sequence). There are 15 residues in the CDR3. The CDR3 DNA reads as TGTGCCAGCAGCCCCATGCTAGCCAGCTCCTACGAGCAGTACTTC. Its translation is CASSPMLASSYEQYF.

This clone was counted a single time. The rearrangement links TRBV9 to TRBJ2-3; a weak D match, TRBD2 (5 bases). CDR1 is SGDLS, CDR2 YYNGEE, per germline. Deletions cut 3 bases from V and 2 bases from J, with 10 bases between. This CDR3 region has 14 residues. The CDR3 is CASSAYGDTDTQYF. CDR3 DNA sequence: TGTGCCAGCAGCGCCTACGGGGACACAGATACGCAGTATTTT.

The chain joins TRBV28 to TRBJ1-2; D is uncertain. Germline CDR1 is MDHEN and CDR2 is SYDVKM. V lost 10 bases, J lost 7 bases, and 13 bases lay in between. The CDR3 consists of 11 residues. The DNA for the CDR3 is TGTGCCACCTACCTAGGCGCTGGCTACACCTTC. Its translation: CATYLGAGYTF.

V usage is TRBV6-1 and J usage is TRBJ1-1; 7 bases line up with TRBD1. The J segment lost 4 bases and the V segment lost 6 bases, leaving 2 bases of the junction unmatched. The germline gives CDR1 MNHNS, CDR2 SASEGT. The CDR3 has 12 residues. This CDR3 reads CASRTGPTEAFF. The CDR3 DNA follows: TGTGCCAGCAGGACAGGGCCCACTGAAGCTTTCTTT.

To note about this clone: A read error is possible here, since a much larger clone lies one base away. J is TRBJ2-2 and V is TRBV29-1, with D possibly TRBD2 on 5 matching bases. The CDR3 consists of 11 residues. CDR1 and CDR2 from the germline V gene are SQVTM and ANQGSEA. CDR3 in amino acids: CSVGNIGELFF. The CDR3 bases are TGCAGCGTCGGGAACATCGGGGAGCTGTTTTTT.

V usage is TRBV9 and J usage is TRBJ2-7; 7 bases align to TRBD1. CDR1 is SGDLS, CDR2 YYNGEE, per germline. The V segment lost 6 bases and the J segment 2 bases; nucleotides outside the gene matches: 8. This CDR3 contains 14 residues. The CDR3 sequence is CASTPTGLAYEQYF. CDR3 DNA sequence: TGTGCCAGCACCCCGACAGGGTTAGCCTACGAGCAGTACTTC.

The chain combines TRBV7-9 with TRBJ2-2, with 8 nucleotides matching TRBD1. CDR1 and CDR2 from the germline V gene are SEHNR and FQNEAQ (reference sequence). The CDR3 contains 16 residues. With V trimmed by 1 base and J by 5 bases, 6 bases remained unmatched. The CDR3 is CASSLGGQGRTGELFF. The CDR3 DNA is TGTGCCAGCAGCTTAGGAGGACAGGGTAGGACCGGGGAGCTGTTTTTT.

This clone was detected a few times. The gene calls are TRBV9 and TRBJ2-5; 13 nucleotides align to TRBD2. The assigned J gene may be wrong: the sequence end matches TRBJ2-7 better. From germline, CDR1 is SGDLS and CDR2 YYNGEE. This CDR3 region has 15 residues. CDR3 in amino acids: CASSDGLAGVSEQYF. For the CDR3, the DNA is TGTGCCAGCAGCGACGGACTAGCGGGAGTATCCGAGCAGTACTTC.

The V gene is TRBV28, the J gene TRBJ2-2, with 7 bases that match TRBD1. Germline loops: CDR1 MDHEN, CDR2 SYDVKM. This CDR3 has 16 amino acids. V lost 6 bases to trimming and J lost 9 bases; unmatched junction nucleotides: 16. The CDR3 reads CASRESGGSGQRELFF. In DNA, the CDR3 is TGTGCCAGCAGAGAATCAGGGGGTTCCGGCCAGCGGGAGCTGTTTTTT. Supplemented by reference TRBV28 and TRBJ2-2, the full variable domain reads DVKVTQSSRYLVKRTGEKVFLECVQDMDHENMFWYRQDPGLGLRLIYFSYDVKMKEKGDIPEGYSVSREKKERFSLILESASTNQTSMYLCASRESGGSGQRELFFGEGSRLTVL.

This rearrangement joins TRBV5-1 to TRBJ2-5; 7 bases map to TRBD2. The junction had 2 bases not matched to a gene; V was cut back by 7 bases and J by 2 bases. Germline values: CDR1 SGHRS, CDR2 YFSETQ. The CDR3 is made up of 12 amino acids. The DNA of the CDR3 is TGCGCCAGCGGGGGGGATCAAGAGACCCAGTACTTC. It is translated as CASGGDQETQYF.

The chain joins TRBV6-5 to TRBJ2-5; a weak D match, TRBD1 (5 bases). Germline CDR1 and CDR2: MNHEY and SVGAGI. The CDR3 is 12 residues long. V lost 6 bases and J 3 bases, leaving 8 bases between the germline ends. CDR3 DNA sequence: TGTGCCAGCAGAACGACAGAAGAGACCCAGTACTTC. It is translated as CASRTTEETQYF.

V usage is TRBV7-2 and J usage is TRBJ2-3; D is undetermined. CDR3 length: 12 residues. CDR1 SGHTA and CDR2 FQGNSA come from the germline V gene. Trimming removed 5 bases from V and 6 bases from J, with 9 bases in between. CDR3 amino acids: CASSAGRDTQYF. Written as DNA, the CDR3 is TGTGCCAGCAGCGCCGGACGGGATACGCAGTATTTT.

The chain carries TRBV6-6 and TRBJ1-5; D may be TRBD1 (5 bases). The CDR3 has 15 residues. Germline V CDR1 and CDR2: MNHNY, SVGAGI (reference sequence). V was shortened by 3 bases and J by 3 bases, with 12 bases between the two germline ends. In DNA, the CDR3 is TGTGCCAGCAGTTATCAGGGAAACCCCAATCAGCCCCAGCATTTT. This translates into CASSYQGNPNQPQHF.

In the case of this clone: It may be a read error: a sequence one base away is much more abundant. This same CDR3 is encoded by further DNA sequences in the sample. The CDR3 DNA reads TGTGCCAGCAGTCCTGAGCATAGGGGCGCGGGCTATGGCTACACTTTC. This encodes CASSPEHRGAGYGYTF. V gene TRBV6-4 combines with J gene TRBJ1-2, with D possibly being TRBD1 (5 bases). There are 16 residues in the CDR3. Germline V gives CDR1 MRHNA, CDR2 SNTAGT.